Sequencing of this T cell receptor beta chain was carried out in a study of cytomegalovirus exposure and HLA in healthy donors. This CDR3 is 12 amino acids long. V was cut by 2 bases and J by 11 bases, with 13 bases left in between. Germline V gene sequence: CDR1 SGHTS, CDR2 YDEGEE. This PCR relied on a set of 60 Vbeta primers and 13 Jbeta primers. TCRdb's table, derived via immunoSEQ multiplex PCR, lists solely in-frame clones and lacks some. Of roughly 90,000 clones listed, just under 80% are singletons. Points from the study as a whole: Most of the TCR beta V segments (in an earlier analysis) were productive either about 87% or about 30% of the time.

This clone appeared once. Its target is unknown. Sequencing was carried out using PBMCs. This TCR was recovered from a man aged 25-45 years in good health and CMV-seronegative. This rearrangement joins TRBV5-8 to TRBJ2-5; the D gene is possibly TRBD2 (6 bases). The CDR3 coding sequence is TGTGCCAGCAGCTTCCCTGGCCGGGAGCAGTACTTC. It is translated as CASSFPGREQYF. Full variable domain (missing parts from reference TRBV5-8 and TRBJ2-5): EAGVTQSPTHLIKTRGQQATLRCSPISGHTSVYWYQQALGLGLQFLLWYDEGEERNRGNFPPRFSGRQFPNYSSELNVNALELEDSALYLCASSFPGREQYFGPGTRLLVL.